This T cell receptor (beta chain) was observed in a study of blood T cell repertoires in COVID-19. The overall study: COVID-19 samples, acute and convalescent, were from the United States, Italy and Spain. From T cells, B-cell-depleted T cells, or PBMCs came the material, which was cDNA or gDNA.

CDR3 size: 16 residues. CDR1 is KGHDR and CDR2 is SFDVKD in the germline V gene. The junction had 9 bases not matched to a gene; V was cut back by 4 bases and J by 5 bases. As processed by the authors: Reference gene primers were amplified, and this amplification served to estimate nucleated cell counts. TCRdb's table, derived via immunoSEQ multiplex PCR, lists solely in-frame clones and lacks some. V and J calls and clone size follow that table, whereas D and trimming were derived from the DNA. This sample has about 40,000 clones, with about 80% found just once. The sample comprised peripheral blood. The TCR sequence derives from a woman aged 55-69 years with acute or convalescent COVID-19. The J gene is TRBJ2-3, the V gene TRBV24-1, with TRBD2 identical over 9 bases. The CDR3 DNA is TGTGCCACCAGTGAAGGGGCAGCGGGAGGTTTAGATACGCAGTATTTT. Protein: CATSEGAAGGLDTQYF.